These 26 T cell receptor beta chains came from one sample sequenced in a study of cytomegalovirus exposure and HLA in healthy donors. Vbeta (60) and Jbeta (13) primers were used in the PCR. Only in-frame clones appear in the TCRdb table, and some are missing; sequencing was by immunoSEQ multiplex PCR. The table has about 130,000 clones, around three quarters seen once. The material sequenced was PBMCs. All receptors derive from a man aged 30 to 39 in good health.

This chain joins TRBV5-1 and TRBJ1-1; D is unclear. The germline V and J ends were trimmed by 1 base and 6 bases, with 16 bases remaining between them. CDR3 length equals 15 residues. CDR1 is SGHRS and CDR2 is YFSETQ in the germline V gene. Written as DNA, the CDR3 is TGCGCCAGCAGCTTGATCCCCGGTTCCCAATCTGAAGCTTTCTTT. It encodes CASSLIPGSQSEAFF. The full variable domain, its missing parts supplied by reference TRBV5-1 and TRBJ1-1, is KAGVTQTPRYLIKTRGQQVTLSCSPISGHRSVSWYQQTPGQGLQFLFEYFSETQRNKGNFPGRFSGRQFSNSRSEMNVSTLELGDSALYLCASSLIPGSQSEAFFGQGTRLTVV.

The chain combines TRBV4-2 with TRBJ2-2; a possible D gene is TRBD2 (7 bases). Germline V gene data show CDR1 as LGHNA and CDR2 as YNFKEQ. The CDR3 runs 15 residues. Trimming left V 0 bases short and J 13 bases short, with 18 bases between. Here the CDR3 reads CASSQDSAGVTGLFF. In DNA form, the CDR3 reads TGTGCCAGCAGCCAAGATTCGGCGGGAGTGACAGGGCTGTTTTTT.

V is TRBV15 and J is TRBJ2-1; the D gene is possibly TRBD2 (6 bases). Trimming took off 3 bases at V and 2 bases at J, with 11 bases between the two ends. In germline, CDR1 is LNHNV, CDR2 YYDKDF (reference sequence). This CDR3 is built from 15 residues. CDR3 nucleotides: TGTGCCACCAGCAGTTGGTCTAGCGCCTACAATGAGCAGTTCTTC. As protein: CATSSWSSAYNEQFF.

CDR3 nucleotide sequence: TGTGCCAGCAGCCAAGAGGTTGGTGCGGGACCGTACAATGAGCAGTTCTTC. It yields the protein CASSQEVGAGPYNEQFF. The gene calls are TRBV4-2 and TRBJ2-1, with D possibly TRBD2 on 6 matching bases. Trimming took 0 bases from V and 4 from J, leaving 16 bases between them. The germline V gene has CDR1 LGHNA and CDR2 YNFKEQ. CDR3 length: 17 amino acids.

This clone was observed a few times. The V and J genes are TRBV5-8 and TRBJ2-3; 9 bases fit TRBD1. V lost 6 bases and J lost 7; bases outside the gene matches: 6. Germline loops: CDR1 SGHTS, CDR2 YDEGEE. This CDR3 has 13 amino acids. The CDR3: CASNPGQGNTQYF. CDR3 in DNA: TGTGCCAGCAATCCGGGACAGGGAAATACGCAGTATTTT.

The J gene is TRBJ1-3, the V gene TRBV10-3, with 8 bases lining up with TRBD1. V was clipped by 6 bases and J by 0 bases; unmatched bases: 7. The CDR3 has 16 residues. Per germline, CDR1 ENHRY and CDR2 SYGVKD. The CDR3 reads CAIRGGQAASGNTIYF. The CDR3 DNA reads TGTGCCATCAGGGGGGGACAGGCCGCCTCTGGAAACACCATATATTTT.

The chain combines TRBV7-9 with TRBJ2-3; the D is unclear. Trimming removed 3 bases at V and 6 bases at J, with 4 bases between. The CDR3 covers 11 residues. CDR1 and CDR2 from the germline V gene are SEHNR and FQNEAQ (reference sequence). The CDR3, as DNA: TGTGCCAGCAGCTTCCGGGATACGCAGTATTTT. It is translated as CASSFRDTQYF. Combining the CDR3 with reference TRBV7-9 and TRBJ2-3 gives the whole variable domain DTGVSQNPRHKITKRGQNVTFRCDPISEHNRLYWYRQTLGQGPEFLTYFQNEAQLEKSRLLSDRFSAERPKGSFSTLEIQRTEQGDSAMYLCASSFRDTQYFGPGTRLTVL.

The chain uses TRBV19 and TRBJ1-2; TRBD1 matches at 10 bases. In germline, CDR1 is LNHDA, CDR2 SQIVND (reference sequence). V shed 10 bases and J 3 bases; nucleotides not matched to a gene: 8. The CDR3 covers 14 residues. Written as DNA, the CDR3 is TGTGCCACTACTGGGGACAGGGGTGACTATGGCTACACCTTC. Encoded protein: CATTGDRGDYGYTF.

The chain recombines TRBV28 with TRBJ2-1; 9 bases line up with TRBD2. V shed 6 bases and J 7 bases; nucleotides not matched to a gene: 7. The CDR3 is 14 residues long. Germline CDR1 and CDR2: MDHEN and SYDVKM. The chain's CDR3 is CASSQGLAGNEQFF. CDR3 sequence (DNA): TGTGCCAGCAGCCAAGGGCTAGCGGGGAATGAGCAGTTCTTC. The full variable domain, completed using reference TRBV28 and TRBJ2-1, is DVKVTQSSRYLVKRTGEKVFLECVQDMDHENMFWYRQDPGLGLRLIYFSYDVKMKEKGDIPEGYSVSREKKERFSLILESASTNQTSMYLCASSQGLAGNEQFFGPGTRLTVL.

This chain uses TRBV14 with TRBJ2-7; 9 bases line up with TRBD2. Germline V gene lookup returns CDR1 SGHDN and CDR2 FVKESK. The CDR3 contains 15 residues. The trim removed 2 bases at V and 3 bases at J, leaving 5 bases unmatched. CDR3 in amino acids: CASSQSPSGVYEQYF. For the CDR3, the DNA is TGTGCCAGCAGCCAATCCCCTAGCGGGGTCTACGAGCAGTACTTC.

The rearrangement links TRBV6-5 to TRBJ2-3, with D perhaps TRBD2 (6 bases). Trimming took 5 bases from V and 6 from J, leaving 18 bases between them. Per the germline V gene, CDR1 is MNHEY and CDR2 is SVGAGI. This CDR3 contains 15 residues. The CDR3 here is CASSGRGVLGDTQYF. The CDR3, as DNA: TGTGCCAGCAGTGGGCGCGGGGTCCTTGGCGATACGCAGTATTTT.

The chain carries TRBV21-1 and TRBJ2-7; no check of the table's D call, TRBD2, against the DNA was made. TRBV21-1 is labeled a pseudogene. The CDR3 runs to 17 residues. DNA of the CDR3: TGTGCCAGCAGCATTAGGATCGGCGGGAGGGTAGACTACGAGCAGTACTTC. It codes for CASSIRIGGRVDYEQYF.

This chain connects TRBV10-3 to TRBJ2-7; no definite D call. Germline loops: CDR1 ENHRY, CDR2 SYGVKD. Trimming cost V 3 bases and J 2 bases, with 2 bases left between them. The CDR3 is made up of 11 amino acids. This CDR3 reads CAISDTYEQYF. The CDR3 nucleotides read TGTGCCATCAGTGACACCTACGAGCAGTACTTC.

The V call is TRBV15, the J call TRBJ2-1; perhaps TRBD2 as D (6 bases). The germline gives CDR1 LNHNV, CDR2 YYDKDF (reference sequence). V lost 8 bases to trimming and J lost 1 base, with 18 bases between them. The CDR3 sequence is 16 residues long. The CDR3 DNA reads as TGTGCCACCGCTACGCGGGCGGGGCCGTCCTACAATGAGCAGTTCTTC. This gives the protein CATATRAGPSYNEQFF.

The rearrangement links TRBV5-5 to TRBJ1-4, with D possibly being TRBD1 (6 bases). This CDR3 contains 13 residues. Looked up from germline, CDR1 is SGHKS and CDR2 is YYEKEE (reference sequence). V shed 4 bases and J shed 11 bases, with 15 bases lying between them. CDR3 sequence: CASSLRGLGKLFF. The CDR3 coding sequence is TGTGCCAGCAGCCTGAGGGGGTTGGGCAAACTGTTTTTT.

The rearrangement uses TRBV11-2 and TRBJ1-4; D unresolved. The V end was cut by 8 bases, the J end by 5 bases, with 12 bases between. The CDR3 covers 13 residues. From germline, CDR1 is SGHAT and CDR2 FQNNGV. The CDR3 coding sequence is TGTGCCAGCTCGTCGGGTGCCAATGAAAAACTGTTTTTT. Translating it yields CASSSGANEKLFF.

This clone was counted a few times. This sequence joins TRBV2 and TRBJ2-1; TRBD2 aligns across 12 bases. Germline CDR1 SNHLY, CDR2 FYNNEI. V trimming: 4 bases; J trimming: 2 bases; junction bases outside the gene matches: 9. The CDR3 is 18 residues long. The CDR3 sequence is CASSARLAGEGPYNEQFF. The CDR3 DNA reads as TGTGCCAGCAGTGCCAGACTAGCGGGAGAGGGCCCCTACAATGAGCAGTTCTTC.

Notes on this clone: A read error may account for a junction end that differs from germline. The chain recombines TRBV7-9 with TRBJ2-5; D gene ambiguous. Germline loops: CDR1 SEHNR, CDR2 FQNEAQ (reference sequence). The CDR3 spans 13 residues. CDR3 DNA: TGTTCCAGCAGCCCCGTTCACCAAGAGACCCAGTACTTC. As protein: CSSSPVHQETQYF.

The CDR3 region has the DNA TGTGCTAGTGGTTCCTATCCCGGACTAGCGGGAGATTACGAGCAGTACTTC. Translated, it gives CASGSYPGLAGDYEQYF. The genes are TRBV12-5 and TRBJ2-7; TRBD2 matches 13 bases. The CDR3 has 17 residues. J gave up 4 bases and V 4 bases, and 10 bases lay outside the gene matches. The germline V gene has CDR1 LGHNT and CDR2 FRNRAP. The complete variable domain, with remaining parts taken from reference TRBV12-5 and TRBJ2-7, reads DARVTQTPRHKVTEMGQEVTMRCQPILGHNTVFWYRQTMMQGLELLAYFRNRAPLDDSGMPKDRFSAEMPDATLATLKIQPSEPRDSAVYFCASGSYPGLAGDYEQYFGPGTRLTVT.

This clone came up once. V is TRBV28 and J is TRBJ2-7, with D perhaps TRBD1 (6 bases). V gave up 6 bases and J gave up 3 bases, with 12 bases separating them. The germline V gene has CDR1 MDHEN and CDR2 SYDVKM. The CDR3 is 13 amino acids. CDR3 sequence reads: CASRNRGHYEQYF. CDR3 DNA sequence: TGTGCCAGCAGGAACCGGGGACACTACGAGCAGTACTTC.

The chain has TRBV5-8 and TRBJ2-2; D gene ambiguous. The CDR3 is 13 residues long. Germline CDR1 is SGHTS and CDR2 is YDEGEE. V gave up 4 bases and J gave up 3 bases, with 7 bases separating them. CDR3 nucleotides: TGTGCCAGCAGCCTCAGATACACCGGGGAGCTGTTTTTT. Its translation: CASSLRYTGELFF.

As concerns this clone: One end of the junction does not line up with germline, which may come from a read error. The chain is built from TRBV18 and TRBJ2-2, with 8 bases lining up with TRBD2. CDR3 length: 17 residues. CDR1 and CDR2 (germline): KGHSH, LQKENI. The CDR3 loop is CASSPSGGSGSAGELFF. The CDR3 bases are TGTGCTAGCTCACCCTCAGGAGGGAGCGGGAGTGCCGGGGAGCTGTTTTTT.

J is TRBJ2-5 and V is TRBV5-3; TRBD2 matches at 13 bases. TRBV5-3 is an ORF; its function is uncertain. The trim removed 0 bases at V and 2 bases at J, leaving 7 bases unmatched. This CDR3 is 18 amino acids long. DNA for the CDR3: TGTGCCAGAAGCTTGGTAGGGGGACTAGCGGGACTACAAGAGACCCAGTACTTC. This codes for CARSLVGGLAGLQETQYF.

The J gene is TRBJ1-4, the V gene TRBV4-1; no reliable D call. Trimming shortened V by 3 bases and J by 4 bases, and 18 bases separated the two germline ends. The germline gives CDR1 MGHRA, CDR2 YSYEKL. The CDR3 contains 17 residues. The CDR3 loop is CASSHRGSVGYNEKLFF. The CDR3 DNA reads TGCGCCAGCAGCCACCGCGGGTCCGTGGGCTATAATGAAAAACTGTTTTTT.

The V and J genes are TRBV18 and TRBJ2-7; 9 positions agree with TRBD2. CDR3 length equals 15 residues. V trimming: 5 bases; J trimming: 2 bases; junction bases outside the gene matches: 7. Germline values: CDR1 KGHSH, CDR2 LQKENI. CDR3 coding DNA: TGTGCCAGCTCAAATACTAGCGGGCGGCCCTACGAGCAGTACTTC. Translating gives CASSNTSGRPYEQYF.

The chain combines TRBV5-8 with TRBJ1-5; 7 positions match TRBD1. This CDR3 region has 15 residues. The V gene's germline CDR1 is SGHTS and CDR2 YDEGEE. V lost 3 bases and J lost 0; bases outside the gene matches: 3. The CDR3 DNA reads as TGTGCCAGCAGCTCGACAGGGCCTAGCAATCAGCCCCAGCATTTT. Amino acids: CASSSTGPSNQPQHF.